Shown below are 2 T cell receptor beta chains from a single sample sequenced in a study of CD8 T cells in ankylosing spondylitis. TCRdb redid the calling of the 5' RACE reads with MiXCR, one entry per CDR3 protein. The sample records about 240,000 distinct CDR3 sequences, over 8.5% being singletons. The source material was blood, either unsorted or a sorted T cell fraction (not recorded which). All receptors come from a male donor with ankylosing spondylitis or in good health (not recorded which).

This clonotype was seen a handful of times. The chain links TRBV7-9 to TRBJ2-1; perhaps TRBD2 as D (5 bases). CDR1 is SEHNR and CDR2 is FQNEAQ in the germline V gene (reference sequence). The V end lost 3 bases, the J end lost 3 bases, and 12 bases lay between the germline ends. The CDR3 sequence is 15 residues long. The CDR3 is CASSFWTGDYNEQFF. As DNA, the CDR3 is TGTGCCAGCAGCTTTTGGACTGGGGACTACAATGAGCAGTTCTTC.

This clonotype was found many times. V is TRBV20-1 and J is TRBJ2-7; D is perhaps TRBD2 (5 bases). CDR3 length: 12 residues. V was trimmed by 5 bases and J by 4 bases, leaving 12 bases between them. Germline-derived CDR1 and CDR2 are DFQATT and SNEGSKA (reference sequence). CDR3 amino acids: CSAPSEGYEQYF. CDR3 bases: TGCAGTGCTCCCAGTGAGGGATACGAGCAGTACTTC.